Shown below are 22 T cell receptor beta chains from a single sample sequenced in a study of naive and memory T cell subsets. The library had UMIs added by 3' ligation of an oligonucleotide to TCR cDNA. Amplification of ligated cDNA took four PCR rounds with SP2 and nested alpha and beta constant primers. From the 5' RACE reads, TCRdb called clonotypes with MiXCR, one entry per CDR3 protein. The sample comprises some 60,000 distinct CDR3 sequences, roughly 7.5% of which are singletons, and 9.8% rests with the top ten. The receptors were sampled from a female donor in good health.

In the case of this clonotype: With a much larger clone just one base away, this may be a read error. The V call is TRBV12-3 or TRBV12-4, the J call TRBJ2-7; the D is unclear. The V end lost 8 bases, the J end lost 6 bases, and 14 bases lay between the germline ends. The CDR3 loop spans 12 amino acids. The CDR3 DNA is TGTGCCAGCGGACCGGACCCCTGCGAGCAGTACTTC. Amino acid sequence: CASGPDPCEQYF.

This clonotype has just a few counts. CDR3 protein: CSSLGLGRETQYF. CDR3 coding DNA: TGCAGCTCCCTGGGACTCGGGAGAGAGACCCAGTACTTC. This chain links TRBV29-1 with TRBJ2-5; D may be TRBD2 (6 bases). V lost 8 bases, J lost 4 bases, and 17 bases lay in between. The CDR3 runs 13 residues. The germline V gene encodes CDR1 SQVTM and CDR2 ANQGSEA.

This clonotype showed up many times. The genes are TRBV9 and TRBJ2-2; 9 bases map to TRBD2. Germline V gene lookup returns CDR1 SGDLS and CDR2 YYNGEE. The CDR3 consists of 14 residues. V gave up 9 bases and J gave up 0 bases; unmatched junction bases: 3. The CDR3 sequence: CATSGGPNTGELFF. DNA for the CDR3: TGTGCCACGAGCGGGGGGCCGAACACCGGGGAGCTGTTTTTT. The complete variable domain, with remaining parts taken from reference TRBV9 and TRBJ2-2, reads DSGVTQTPKHLITATGQRVTLRCSPRSGDLSVYWYQQSLDQGLQFLIQYYNGEERAKGNILERFSAQQFPDLHSELNLSSLELGDSALYFCATSGGPNTGELFFGEGSRLTVL.

There are many counts of this clonotype. The rearrangement joins TRBV27 to TRBJ1-1; a weak D match, TRBD1 (5 bases). CDR1 MNHEY and CDR2 SMNVEV come from the germline V gene (reference sequence). The CDR3 has 13 residues. Trimming cost V 6 bases and J 6 bases, with 14 bases left between them. DNA of the CDR3: TGTGCCAGCAGGGGAGCAGGGACCCCTGAAGCTTTCTTT. Its translation: CASRGAGTPEAFF.

This clonotype was counted only a few times. CDR3 nucleotides: TGTGCCAGCCGTCCAGCGGGAATGAACACAGATACGCAGTATTTT. Residues: CASRPAGMNTDTQYF. This chain links TRBV2 with TRBJ2-3; the match to TRBD2 covers 7 bases. V lost 8 bases, J lost 2 bases, and 10 bases stayed unmatched. CDR1 and CDR2 from the germline V gene are SNHLY and FYNNEI. The CDR3 sequence is 15 residues long.

This clonotype was detected ten times or more. The rearrangement joins TRBV6-5 to TRBJ2-2; D is unclear. The V gene's germline CDR1 is MNHEY and CDR2 SVGAGI. CDR3 length: 13 residues. V lost 8 bases and J lost 7, with 14 bases in between. The chain's CDR3 is CASSRYRGGELFF. The CDR3 DNA is TGTGCCAGCTCCAGGTATCGCGGCGGGGAGCTGTTTTTT.

This clonotype was detected ten times or more. The gene calls are TRBV7-9 and TRBJ2-3; D may be TRBD1 or TRBD2 (5 bases each). The germline V gene has CDR1 SEHNR and CDR2 FQNEAQ (reference sequence). CDR3 size: 14 residues. Trimming took off 4 bases at V and 2 bases at J, with 10 bases between the two ends. The CDR3 DNA reads TGTGCCAGCAGCTGGTCCGGGGCCACAGATACGCAGTATTTT. Its protein product is CASSWSGATDTQYF.

This clonotype has only a few counts. CDR3 coding DNA: TGTGCCAGCAGCCCTGGACTAGCGGGGGCCACAGATACGCAGTATTTT. Translated, it gives CASSPGLAGATDTQYF. This chain connects TRBV7-3 to TRBJ2-3; 13 bases agree with TRBD2. This CDR3 has 16 amino acids. V lost 5 bases and J lost 2; bases outside the gene matches: 4. CDR1 is SGHTA and CDR2 is FQGTGA in the germline V gene.

This clonotype has at least ten counts. This chain joins TRBV7-2 and TRBJ2-7; 7 bases line up with TRBD1. The CDR3 is made up of 14 amino acids. The V segment lost 4 bases and the J segment 4 bases; nucleotides outside the gene matches: 7. Germline-derived CDR1 and CDR2 are SGHTA and FQGNSA. The CDR3 DNA follows: TGTGCCAGCAGCTCGAGACAGGGCTCGTACGAGCAGTACTTC. This sequence encodes CASSSRQGSYEQYF.

The rearrangement joins TRBV6-5 to TRBJ2-1; 7 bases align to TRBD1. The germline V gene has CDR1 MNHEY and CDR2 SVGAGI. J was trimmed by 1 base and V by 5 bases; bases with no gene match: 8. This CDR3 region has 16 residues. CDR3 bases: TGTGCCAGCAGTCACACAGGGACAGAGTCCTACAATGAGCAGTTCTTC. Protein sequence: CASSHTGTESYNEQFF.

This clonotype was picked up many times. The J gene is TRBJ1-1, the V gene TRBV15; D uncertain. The CDR3 covers 17 residues. The V gene lost 5 bases and the J gene lost 1 base, with 20 bases spanning the gap. The V gene's germline CDR1 is LNHNV and CDR2 YYDKDF (reference sequence). The chain's CDR3 is CATSQTLVVRSNTEAFF. The CDR3 bases are TGTGCCACCAGCCAAACATTGGTGGTCCGATCGAACACTGAAGCTTTCTTT.

The chain is built from TRBV6-2 or TRBV6-3 and TRBJ2-2, with 7 bases matching TRBD1. Germline CDR1 reads MNHEY; CDR2 reads SVGEGT. CDR3 length: 14 amino acids. Trimming took 6 bases from V and 1 from J; bases not matched to a gene: 2. The DNA of the CDR3 is TGTGCCAGCAGACCAGGGGGGAACACCGGGGAGCTGTTTTTT. This encodes CASRPGGNTGELFF.

There are a few counts of this clonotype. V and J are TRBV7-6 and TRBJ2-1; 9 nucleotides align to TRBD2. Unmatched junction bases numbered 14, after V lost 1 base and J lost 10 bases. The CDR3 sequence is 17 residues long. Germline-derived CDR1 and CDR2 are SGHVS and FNYEAQ. The CDR3 bases are TGTGCCAGCAGCTTAGACAGAGAGGCGGGGGGGCTGCGGGAGCAGTTCTTC. Its protein product is CASSLDREAGGLREQFF.

The chain is built from TRBV12-3 or TRBV12-4 and TRBJ2-4; unclear D gene. This CDR3 comprises 14 residues. Trimming took 2 bases from V and 0 from J, leaving 5 bases between them. CDR3 residues: CASSLTVAKNIQYF. CDR3 nucleotide sequence: TGTGCCAGCAGTTTAACCGTAGCCAAAAACATTCAGTACTTC.

This clonotype showed up many times. This chain joins TRBV20-1 and TRBJ2-5; D remains unclear. Trimming removed 3 bases at V and 2 bases at J, with 10 bases between. The V gene's germline CDR1 is DFQATT and CDR2 SNEGSKA (reference sequence). The CDR3 is made up of 13 amino acids. This chain's CDR3 is CSARTASQETQYF. DNA for the CDR3: TGCAGTGCTAGGACGGCCTCACAAGAGACCCAGTACTTC.

There are many counts of this clonotype. The chain combines TRBV20-1 with TRBJ1-3; the D gene is possibly TRBD1 (6 bases). Germline V gene data show CDR1 as DFQATT and CDR2 as SNEGSKA (reference sequence). V lost 4 bases and J lost 0, with 10 bases in between. The CDR3 extends over 14 amino acids. DNA for the CDR3: TGCAGTGCTATGAGGACAGTCTCTGGAAACACCATATATTTT. Encoded protein: CSAMRTVSGNTIYF.

The V call is TRBV11-3, the J call TRBJ2-2; D perhaps matches TRBD1 (6 bases). The CDR3 is 15 amino acids. V was shortened by 5 bases and J by 1 base, with 11 bases between the two germline ends. The germline CDR1 and CDR2 sequences are SGHNT and YENEEA. Here the CDR3 DNA reads TGTGCCAGCAGCCCTAGACAGGAGAACACCGGGGAGCTGTTTTTT. This translates into CASSPRQENTGELFF.

This clonotype was recorded at least ten times. The V call is TRBV6-6, the J call TRBJ1-4; D possibly corresponds to TRBD1 (5 bases). This CDR3 spans 15 amino acids. V was clipped by 0 bases and J by 3 bases, with 8 bases between them. Germline CDR1 reads MNHNY; CDR2 reads SVGAGI (reference sequence). For the CDR3, the DNA is TGTGCCAGCAGTTACTCGTCCAGGGCTAATGAAAAACTGTTTTTT. Translating gives CASSYSSRANEKLFF.

Many counts were recorded for this clonotype. The chain joins TRBV12-3 or TRBV12-4 to TRBJ1-2, with 7 bases fitting TRBD1. J lost 8 bases, V lost 1 base, and 7 bases had no gene match. The CDR3 loop spans 14 amino acids. Here the CDR3 reads CASSLVPTGEGYTF. In DNA form, the CDR3 reads TGTGCCAGCAGTTTAGTCCCTACAGGGGAGGGCTACACCTTC.

This clonotype has at least ten counts. The chain carries TRBV7-2 and TRBJ2-3, with 9 bases fitting TRBD1. Germline V lookup: CDR1 SGHTA, CDR2 FQGNSA. The CDR3 has 13 amino acids. V shed 3 bases and J 15 bases; nucleotides not matched to a gene: 10. CDR3 sequence: CASSLGQGTGPYF. CDR3 in DNA: TGTGCCAGCAGCTTGGGGCAAGGGACAGGGCCCTATTTT.

This clonotype was seen a few times. The genes are TRBV20-1 and TRBJ2-2, with 7 bases fitting TRBD2. There are 13 residues in the CDR3. Trimming cost V 3 bases and J 4 bases; bases outside gene matches: 2. CDR1 DFQATT and CDR2 SNEGSKA come from the germline V gene (reference sequence). CDR3 sequence: CSARTGGTGELFF. CDR3 bases: TGCAGTGCTAGGACGGGGGGCACCGGGGAGCTGTTTTTT.

To note about this clonotype: A much larger clone differs from this one at a single base, so this may be a read error. This sequence joins TRBV6-2 or TRBV6-3 and TRBJ1-2; TRBD1 is a possible D gene (5 bases). The CDR3 consists of 12 residues. Germline V gives CDR1 MNHEY, CDR2 SVGEGT. As DNA, the CDR3 is TGTGCCAGCAGTCGGGGCAACTATGGCTACAACTTC. Amino acid sequence: CASSRGNYGYNF.